These 30 T cell receptor beta chains share one sample of origin, sequenced in a study of CD8 T cells in ankylosing spondylitis. General observations from the study: Ankylosing spondylitis blood seemed to carry a telltale TCR beta motif made of roughly eight highly homologous variants.

MiXCR, applied by TCRdb to the 5' RACE reads, yields one record per CDR3 protein. The sample includes fewer than 400,000 distinct CDR3 sequences, 6.5% to 10% of them seen just once. Their specific antigens are unknown. Sequencing was carried out using blood, either unsorted or a sorted T cell fraction (not recorded which). These receptors came from a male donor with ankylosing spondylitis.

The V call is TRBV12-3 or TRBV12-4, the J call TRBJ1-5; D is unresolved. The CDR3 runs 15 residues. Trimming stripped 6 bases from V and 1 base from J, with 13 bases between. Here the CDR3 reads CASRRVGDSNQPQHF. CDR3 bases: TGTGCCAGCAGGCGTGTTGGAGACAGCAATCAGCCCCAGCATTTT.

This clonotype was seen only a few times. CDR3 sequence: CASSTAGRALHYEQYF. CDR3 nucleotide sequence: TGTGCCAGCAGCACGGCGGGTAGAGCTCTACACTACGAGCAGTACTTC. This sequence joins TRBV7-2 and TRBJ2-7, with a tentative D call TRBD2 (5 bases). V was trimmed by 5 bases and J by 3 bases, leaving 20 bases between them. Germline V gene data show CDR1 as SGHTA and CDR2 as FQGNSA. This CDR3 spans 16 amino acids.

This clonotype was detected only a few times. The rearrangement uses TRBV6-1 and TRBJ1-1; tentatively, D is TRBD1 (5 bases). The CDR3 has 14 residues. Trimming took 10 bases from V and 0 from J, leaving 15 bases between them. The germline CDR1 and CDR2 sequences are MNHNS and SASEGT. The CDR3 sequence is CATAPLGVNTEAFF. CDR3 DNA: TGTGCCACCGCTCCTCTGGGGGTGAACACTGAAGCTTTCTTT.

V is TRBV3-1 and J is TRBJ1-1; D may be TRBD1 (5 bases). Germline V gene data show CDR1 as LGHDT and CDR2 as YNNKEL (reference sequence). V was cut by 0 bases and J by 8 bases, with 13 bases left in between. The CDR3 covers 14 residues. CDR3: CASSQDGGFAEAFF. The CDR3 coding sequence is TGTGCCAGCAGCCAAGATGGGGGGTTCGCCGAAGCTTTCTTT.

In this sample, this clonotype turned up a few times. This chain connects TRBV7-3 to TRBJ2-7; a weak D match, TRBD2 (5 bases). Trimming left V 4 bases short and J 3 bases short, with 13 bases between. CDR3 length: 14 residues. Per the germline V gene, CDR1 is SGHTA and CDR2 is FQGTGA. CDR3 bases: TGTGCCAGCAGCTCCAGAAGCCGGGACTACGAGCAGTACTTC. Encoded protein: CASSSRSRDYEQYF.

The rearrangement uses TRBV29-1 and TRBJ2-1, with 9 bases matching TRBD1. Germline V gene lookup returns CDR1 SQVTM and CDR2 ANQGSEA. Germline trimming cut 4 bases from V and 6 bases from J; bases unmatched to any gene: 4. This CDR3 region has 13 residues. This CDR3 is CSVVRTGANEQFF. The CDR3 nucleotides read TGCAGCGTTGTGCGGACAGGGGCCAATGAGCAGTTCTTC.

This clonotype occurred a few times. This sequence joins TRBV28 and TRBJ2-1; 7 positions match TRBD2. V was clipped by 11 bases and J by 7 bases; unmatched bases: 17. CDR3 size: 15 residues. CDR1 and CDR2 from the germline V gene are MDHEN and SYDVKM. The CDR3 is CASYPAAGEWNEQFF. In DNA form, the CDR3 reads TGTGCCTCCTACCCCGCGGCGGGAGAATGGAATGAGCAGTTCTTC.

There are many counts of this clonotype. The V call is TRBV24-1, the J call TRBJ2-6; 12 positions agree with TRBD2. This CDR3 comprises 20 residues. The V and J ends lost 3 bases and 0 bases, in that order; junction bases with no gene match: 8. CDR1 and CDR2 (germline): KGHDR, SFDVKD. The CDR3 loop reads CATSDAGTSGQPSGANVLTF. CDR3 nucleotide sequence: TGTGCCACCAGTGATGCAGGGACTAGCGGGCAACCCTCTGGGGCCAACGTCCTGACTTTC.

This clonotype was detected only a few times. The chain has TRBV2 and TRBJ2-3; tentatively, D is TRBD2 (5 bases). Germline CDR1 and CDR2: SNHLY and FYNNEI. The CDR3 is 14 residues long. V lost 4 bases and J 0 bases, leaving 8 bases between the germline ends. CDR3 region: CASSVRTSTDTQYF. The CDR3 DNA sequence: TGTGCCAGCAGTGTCCGGACTAGCACAGATACGCAGTATTTT.

V and J are TRBV28 and TRBJ2-7; 8 bases map to TRBD1. Trimming cost V 3 bases and J 4 bases; bases outside gene matches: 5. CDR3 size: 14 residues. In germline, CDR1 is MDHEN, CDR2 SYDVKM. The CDR3 nucleotides are TGTGCCAGCAGTTTGTCGGACAGGGCATACGAGCAGTACTTC. Its translation is CASSLSDRAYEQYF.

There are a few counts of this clonotype. One junction end disagrees with the germline gene, perhaps due to a read error. The V call is TRBV7-2, the J call TRBJ1-5; D is unresolved. Per the germline V gene, CDR1 is SGHTA and CDR2 is FQGNSA. The CDR3 length is 16 residues. This chain's CDR3 is CASSLASGRENQPQHF. The CDR3 DNA follows: TGTGCCAGCAGTTTAGCGTCCGGGAGGGAGAATCAGCCCCAGCATTTT.

At least ten counts were recorded for this clonotype. The CDR3 DNA follows: TGTGCCAGCAGCCAAGTACTAGCGGGAGTTGAGCAGTTCTTC. As protein: CASSQVLAGVEQFF. The chain combines TRBV4-2 with TRBJ2-1; 11 positions agree with TRBD2. The ends lost 1 base at V and 9 bases at J; junction bases unmatched: 2. CDR1 and CDR2 (germline): LGHNA, YNFKEQ. CDR3 length: 14 amino acids.

This rearrangement joins TRBV24-1 to TRBJ1-2, with 7 bases identical to TRBD1. The CDR3 consists of 15 residues. Germline CDR1 and CDR2: KGHDR and SFDVKD. V was pared by 3 bases and J by 6 bases, with 9 bases of the junction left unmatched. The CDR3 spells CATSDQPTGMDGYTF. The CDR3 DNA sequence: TGTGCCACCAGTGATCAGCCGACAGGGATGGATGGCTACACCTTC.

Only a few counts were recorded for this clonotype. The rearrangement joins TRBV7-9 to TRBJ2-7; D unresolved. Looked up from germline, CDR1 is SEHNR and CDR2 is FQNEAQ (reference sequence). This CDR3 has 12 amino acids. V dropped 4 bases and J dropped 6 bases, with 10 bases sitting between them. As DNA, the CDR3 is TGTGCCAGCAGCTGGGAAGGGTTCGAGCAGTACTTC. Protein product: CASSWEGFEQYF.

This clonotype was seen many times. CDR3 sequence: CASTQGAGGGYNEQFF. Written as DNA, the CDR3 is TGTGCCAGTACCCAGGGGGCGGGAGGGGGCTACAATGAGCAGTTCTTC. This rearrangement joins TRBV19 to TRBJ2-1, with D possibly being TRBD2 (9 bases). Germline lookup yields CDR1 LNHDA and CDR2 SQIVND (reference sequence). This CDR3 is built from 16 residues. Trimming left V 7 bases short and J 3 bases short, with 19 bases between.

This clonotype occurred a few times. This chain's CDR3 is CASSLNPGPYEQYF. CDR3 DNA sequence: TGTGCCAGCAGCTTAAATCCGGGGCCCTACGAGCAGTACTTC. The rearrangement links TRBV7-3 to TRBJ2-7, with D perhaps TRBD1 or TRBD2 (5 bases each). The length of the CDR3 is 14 residues. Trimming stripped 1 base from V and 2 bases from J, with 9 bases between. Germline CDR1 SGHTA, CDR2 FQGTGA.

About this clonotype: Given a much more abundant clone one base away, this may be a read error. The chain joins TRBV27 to TRBJ2-7, with 7 bases aligning to TRBD2. CDR3 length: 14 amino acids. Germline assignment: CDR1 MNHEY and CDR2 SMNVEV (reference sequence). V lost 6 bases to trimming and J lost 2 bases; unmatched junction nucleotides: 7. CDR3 loop: CASRGEGTPYEQYF. The CDR3 coding sequence is TGTGCCAGCAGAGGGGAGGGAACACCCTACGAGCAGTACTTC.

J is TRBJ2-5 and V is TRBV5-1, with 9 bases matching TRBD1. V was pared by 7 bases and J by 9 bases, with 7 bases of the junction left unmatched. CDR3 length: 12 residues. Germline values: CDR1 SGHRS, CDR2 YFSETQ. CDR3 DNA sequence: TGCGCCAGCGGACAGGGGTTAGGGCCCCAGTACTTC. Protein: CASGQGLGPQYF. Drawing the rest from reference TRBV5-1 and TRBJ2-5, the complete variable domain is KAGVTQTPRYLIKTRGQQVTLSCSPISGHRSVSWYQQTPGQGLQFLFEYFSETQRNKGNFPGRFSGRQFSNSRSEMNVSTLELGDSALYLCASGQGLGPQYFGPGTRLLVL.

The chain uses TRBV29-1 and TRBJ2-2; D ambiguous. Germline CDR1 reads SQVTM; CDR2 reads ANQGSEA. The CDR3 totals 13 residues. V was trimmed by 3 bases and J by 0 bases, leaving 5 bases between them. Written as DNA, the CDR3 is TGCAGCGTTGATTCGGCGAACACCGGGGAGCTGTTTTTT. It is translated as CSVDSANTGELFF.

J is TRBJ2-2 and V is TRBV20-1, with 7 bases lining up with TRBD1. Germline CDR1 and CDR2: DFQATT and SNEGSKA (reference sequence). V lost 1 base to trimming and J lost 1 base; unmatched junction nucleotides: 6. The CDR3 totals 16 residues. This chain's CDR3 is CSARVPGTENTGELFF. The CDR3 DNA reads TGCAGTGCTAGAGTCCCCGGGACAGAGAACACCGGGGAGCTGTTTTTT.

DNA of the CDR3: TGTGCCAGCAGCCAAGACCCGGGACTTTCCCTTTATAGCAATCAGCCCCAGCATTTT. It encodes CASSQDPGLSLYSNQPQHF. This chain uses TRBV14 with TRBJ1-5, with a tentative D call TRBD1 (5 bases). This CDR3 is built from 19 residues. Per the germline V gene, CDR1 is SGHDN and CDR2 is FVKESK. V dropped 0 bases and J dropped 0 bases, with 18 bases sitting between them.

This clonotype has a count of ten or more. The J gene is TRBJ1-4, the V gene TRBV18; D might be TRBD1 (6 bases). This CDR3 has 14 residues. Germline values: CDR1 KGHSH, CDR2 LQKENI. V was pared by 1 base and J by 8 bases, with 11 bases between. CDR3 coding DNA: TGTGCCAGCTCACCACGAGTAGGGACAGAAAAACTGTTTTTT. This translates into CASSPRVGTEKLFF.

This clonotype was observed at least ten times. The V call is TRBV4-3, the J call TRBJ1-1, with D maybe TRBD1 (5 bases). Germline CDR1 and CDR2: LGHNA and YSLEER. The CDR3 consists of 14 residues. V was clipped by 6 bases and J by 1 base, with 12 bases between them. Here the CDR3 DNA reads TGCGCCAGCAGTCCGCAGGGAGAGAACACTGAAGCTTTCTTT. Its protein product is CASSPQGENTEAFF.

This clonotype was seen repeatedly, ten times or more. This chain joins TRBV20-1 and TRBJ2-3, with 10 nucleotides matching TRBD1. Losses at the gene ends were 6 bases for V and 4 bases for J; bases not matched to a gene: 7. Germline-derived CDR1 and CDR2 are DFQATT and SNEGSKA (reference sequence). The CDR3 is 14 residues long. CDR3 loop: CSARDRGFSDTQYF. The CDR3 DNA follows: TGCAGTGCGCGGGACAGGGGTTTTTCAGATACGCAGTATTTT.

Only a few counts were recorded for this clonotype. This chain uses TRBV6-1 with TRBJ1-3; no definite D call. In germline, CDR1 is MNHNS, CDR2 SASEGT. This CDR3 has 14 residues. Trimming removed 6 bases at V and 2 bases at J, with 11 bases between. CDR3 nucleotide sequence: TGTGCCAGCAGCCCCCGCAGTGCTGGAAACACCATATATTTT. Translated, it gives CASSPRSAGNTIYF.

This clonotype was observed a few times. The genes are TRBV12-3 or TRBV12-4 and TRBJ1-3; 7 bases are shared with TRBD1. The CDR3 covers 14 residues. V shed 6 bases and J 4 bases; nucleotides not matched to a gene: 6. CDR3 in DNA: TGTGCCAGCAGACGGACAGGCCGAGGAAACACCATATATTTT. Amino acid sequence: CASRRTGRGNTIYF.

The chain links TRBV7-3 to TRBJ1-1; D remains ambiguous. V shed 0 bases and J shed 8 bases, with 10 bases lying between them. The CDR3 consists of 13 residues. Germline CDR1 and CDR2: SGHTA and FQGTGA. The CDR3 region is CASSLTGPAEAFF. CDR3 sequence (DNA): TGTGCCAGCAGCTTAACCGGCCCCGCAGAAGCTTTCTTT.

The chain joins TRBV2 to TRBJ1-1; maybe TRBD1 (5 bases). Trimming cost V 5 bases and J 0 bases, with 10 bases left between them. Germline CDR1 reads SNHLY; CDR2 reads FYNNEI. The length of the CDR3 is 14 residues. CDR3 nucleotide sequence: TGTGCCAGCAGTCCGGGACGGCTGAACACTGAAGCTTTCTTT. Amino acid sequence: CASSPGRLNTEAFF.

Regarding this clonotype: A much larger clonotype is one base distant, so this may be a read error. No conserved phenylalanine or tryptophan ends this CDR3, so it is likely a read error. The chain combines TRBV10-2 with TRBJ2-7; 7 bases are shared with TRBD1. The CDR3 is 15 amino acids. Trimming cost V 3 bases and J 2 bases; bases outside gene matches: 7. Looked up from germline, CDR1 is WSHSY and CDR2 is SAAADI. CDR3 loop: CASSDFGQGAYEQYL. CDR3 coding DNA: TGCGCCAGCAGTGATTTCGGCCAGGGGGCCTACGAGCAGTACCTC.

This clonotype was picked up many times. The rearrangement uses TRBV12-3 or TRBV12-4 and TRBJ2-7, with D maybe TRBD2 (5 bases). V was trimmed by 4 bases and J by 7 bases, leaving 17 bases between them. CDR3 size: 14 residues. CDR3 sequence: CASSYTSVSGEQYF. The CDR3 DNA is TGTGCCAGCAGTTATACTAGTGTTTCGGGAGAGCAGTACTTC.